This T cell receptor (beta chain) was identified in a study of STAT5B mutations in CD4+ large granular lymphocyte leukemia. Study findings and constraints: Compared with healthy controls (2/35), patient top clones favored TRBV06 (8/27). Without putative leukemic clones, patient CD4-sorted repertoires remained more clonal than healthy CD4+ repertoires. Main leukemic clonotypes were patient-specific, but roughly 26% appeared at low frequency elsewhere.

The table came from immunoSEQ multiplex PCR; TCRdb's copy has only in-frame clones and leaves some out. This table has tens of thousands of clones, 65% to 85% appearing once. The V gene's germline CDR1 is LGHNA and CDR2 YNFKEQ. Trimming left V 4 bases short and J 2 bases short, with 14 bases between. The CDR3 runs 15 residues. Points on this clone: Its antigen remains unidentified.

The V and J genes are TRBV4-2 and TRBJ1-1; D is ambiguous. The sequenced material came from CD4+ T cells from blood buffy coats. The origin of this receptor is a human donor in good health. The CDR3 protein is CASSPPQILNTEAFF. The CDR3 DNA sequence: TGTGCCAGCAGCCCCCCACAGATACTAAACACTGAAGCTTTCTTT.